The 2 T cell receptor beta chains in this list originate from one sample, sequenced in a study of blood T cell repertoires in COVID-19. Libraries were prepared by immunoSEQ multiplex PCR; TCRdb keeps only in-frame clonotypes and omits some of them. Of 140,000 to 150,000 clones in the sample, 80% to 90% are singletons; the top ten hold around an eighth. Input material: peripheral blood. The source is a man aged 18 to 30 with COVID-19, enrolled during active disease.

In its sample, this clone was seen many times. This sequence joins TRBV27 and TRBJ2-7, with TRBD1 matching 10 bases. V lost 2 bases, J lost 4 bases, and 8 bases stayed unmatched. Germline loops: CDR1 MNHEY, CDR2 SMNVEV (reference sequence). The CDR3 spans 16 residues. Here the CDR3 DNA reads TGTGCCAGCAGTTTAGGGCCCGGGACAGGGGTGTACGAGCAGTACTTC. It encodes CASSLGPGTGVYEQYF.

The genes are TRBV28 and TRBJ1-4; D is undetermined. The CDR3 extends over 14 amino acids. Germline CDR1 MDHEN, CDR2 SYDVKM. Trimming pared 8 bases from V and 8 bases from J, leaving 18 bases between. The CDR3: CASLSLAEGEKLFF. CDR3 bases: TGTGCCAGCCTCTCGCTAGCCGAAGGGGAAAAACTGTTTTTT.